The 17 T cell receptor beta chains below all came from one sample that was sequenced in a study of T cells expressing NK-cell markers (dated by TCRdb to the early 2020s). Libraries were made using 5' RACE. This sample was sequenced with an Illumina HiSeq 2000. TCRdb reprocessed the reads and assigns one entry to each CDR3 protein sequence, leaving out DNA. This sample's records show some 450,000 distinct CDR3 sequences. The ten largest clones capture roughly 7.2% of the sample. Material for sequencing was blood T cells: a sorted CD56 or NKG2C T cell subset, CD4+ or CD8+ T cells, or bulk PBMC T cells (not recorded which). These receptors all come from a woman between 18 and 69 years old in good health.

The rearrangement links TRBV5-6 to TRBJ1-1. Germline lookup yields CDR1 SGHDT and CDR2 YYEEEE. The CDR3 is 15 residues long. CDR3 sequence: CASSLDGRTNTEAFF.

The CDR3 is CASSAGLGWYF. The rearrangement links TRBV7-6 to TRBJ2-3; the D gene TCRdb calls, TRBD2, cannot be checked with no DNA. The CDR3 sequence is 11 residues long. Germline assignment: CDR1 SGHVS and CDR2 FNYEAQ.

V gene TRBV6-1 combines with J gene TRBJ2-1; the D call of TRBD2 rests on TCRdb alone, since no DNA is present to check it. This CDR3 comprises 15 residues. Germline assignment: CDR1 MNHNS and CDR2 SASEGT. CDR3 loop: CASSILAGGRNEQFF.

The chain is built from TRBV6-5 and TRBJ1-1. Germline V gene sequence: CDR1 MNHEY, CDR2 SVGAGI. This CDR3 comprises 13 residues. CDR3 sequence: CASSYSPTTEAFF.

The CDR3 is CASRRIQGPKASDEQYF. The J gene is TRBJ2-7, the V gene TRBV6-1; TCRdb calls TRBD1, which cannot be checked without DNA. This CDR3 spans 17 amino acids. Germline lookup yields CDR1 MNHNS and CDR2 SASEGT.

CDR3: CASSLEGTRTYNEQFF. The V gene is TRBV5-1, the J gene TRBJ2-1; TCRdb returns TRBD2, unconfirmable since there is no DNA. This CDR3 is built from 16 residues. Germline CDR1 and CDR2: SGHRS and YFSETQ.

This chain uses TRBV20-1 with TRBJ1-5; the D gene TCRdb calls, TRBD1, cannot be checked with no DNA. Germline V gene lookup returns CDR1 DFQATT and CDR2 SNEGSKA (reference sequence). There are 16 residues in the CDR3. Here the CDR3 reads CSAQSWDRGKSQPQHF.

The J gene is TRBJ2-3, the V gene TRBV5-1; the D call of TRBD2 rests on TCRdb alone, since no DNA is present to check it. The CDR3 has 16 residues. Germline CDR1 SGHRS, CDR2 YFSETQ. This CDR3 is CASSPGTSFRPDTQYF. The full variable domain, its missing parts supplied by reference TRBV5-1 and TRBJ2-3, is KAGVTQTPRYLIKTRGQQVTLSCSPISGHRSVSWYQQTPGQGLQFLFEYFSETQRNKGNFPGRFSGRQFSNSRSEMNVSTLELGDSALYLCASSPGTSFRPDTQYFGPGTRLTVL.

The chain links TRBV3-1 to TRBJ2-3; TCRdb gives TRBD1 as the D gene, but with no DNA this cannot be confirmed. The CDR3 length is 15 residues. The germline CDR1 and CDR2 sequences are LGHDT and YNNKEL (reference sequence). The CDR3 here is CASSQEGGSTDTQYF.

The rearrangement links TRBV4-3 to TRBJ1-6. This CDR3 is built from 17 residues. The germline CDR1 and CDR2 sequences are LGHNA and YSLEER. CDR3 sequence reads: CASSQDYRSYDNSPLHF.

The chain recombines TRBV29-1 with TRBJ1-1; TCRdb indicates TRBD1, and absent DNA this call remains unverified. Germline V gene sequence: CDR1 SQVTM, CDR2 ANQGSEA. This CDR3 contains 13 residues. The CDR3 sequence is CSVAGQGGTEVFF.

The chain combines TRBV20-1 with TRBJ2-1; the D gene TCRdb calls, TRBD1, cannot be checked with no DNA. The CDR3 runs to 16 residues. Germline CDR1 reads DFQATT; CDR2 reads SNEGSKA (reference sequence). The CDR3 sequence: CSADTRGGGPHNEQFF.

The gene calls are TRBV7-9 and TRBJ2-1; as DNA is missing, the TRBD2 call by TCRdb cannot be tested. The CDR3 is 16 residues long. Germline loops: CDR1 SEHNR, CDR2 FQNEAQ (reference sequence). The CDR3: CASSYRSMQSSDEQFF. Full variable domain (missing parts from reference TRBV7-9 and TRBJ2-1): DTGVSQNPRHKITKRGQNVTFRCDPISEHNRLYWYRQTLGQGPEFLTYFQNEAQLEKSRLLSDRFSAERPKGSFSTLEIQRTEQGDSAMYLCASSYRSMQSSDEQFFGPGTRLTVL.

J is TRBJ2-3 and V is TRBV7-8; without DNA, the TCRdb call of TRBD2 cannot be checked. The germline V gene encodes CDR1 SGHVS and CDR2 FQNEAQ. The CDR3 spans 15 residues. CDR3 sequence: CASSHPSYITDTQYF. Complete variable domain (other parts from reference TRBV7-8 and TRBJ2-3): GAGVSQSPRYKVAKRGQDVALRCDPISGHVSLFWYQQALGQGPEFLTYFQNEAQLDKSGLPSDRFFAERPEGSVSTLKIQRTQQEDSAVYLCASSHPSYITDTQYFGPGTRLTVL.

The chain recombines TRBV9 with TRBJ1-3; TCRdb designates TRBD1, a call that cannot be tested without DNA. The germline gives CDR1 SGDLS, CDR2 YYNGEE. The CDR3 is made up of 15 amino acids. CDR3 in amino acids: CASSGGPQLGNTIYF. Using reference TRBV9 and TRBJ1-3 for the parts outside the CDR3, the full variable domain is DSGVTQTPKHLITATGQRVTLRCSPRSGDLSVYWYQQSLDQGLQFLIQYYNGEERAKGNILERFSAQQFPDLHSELNLSSLELGDSALYFCASSGGPQLGNTIYFGEGSWLTVV.

The chain is built from TRBV29-1 and TRBJ2-7; TCRdb lists TRBD2, though no DNA is available to test this call. CDR1 SQVTM and CDR2 ANQGSEA come from the germline V gene. The CDR3 is 13 residues long. CDR3 region: CSVAPAAGGEQYF.

The rearrangement joins TRBV7-3 to TRBJ1-1; TCRdb's D call of TRBD1 is untestable without DNA. The germline V gene encodes CDR1 SGHTA and CDR2 FQGTGA. The length of the CDR3 is 14 residues. The CDR3 region is CASSFGRQNTEAFF.